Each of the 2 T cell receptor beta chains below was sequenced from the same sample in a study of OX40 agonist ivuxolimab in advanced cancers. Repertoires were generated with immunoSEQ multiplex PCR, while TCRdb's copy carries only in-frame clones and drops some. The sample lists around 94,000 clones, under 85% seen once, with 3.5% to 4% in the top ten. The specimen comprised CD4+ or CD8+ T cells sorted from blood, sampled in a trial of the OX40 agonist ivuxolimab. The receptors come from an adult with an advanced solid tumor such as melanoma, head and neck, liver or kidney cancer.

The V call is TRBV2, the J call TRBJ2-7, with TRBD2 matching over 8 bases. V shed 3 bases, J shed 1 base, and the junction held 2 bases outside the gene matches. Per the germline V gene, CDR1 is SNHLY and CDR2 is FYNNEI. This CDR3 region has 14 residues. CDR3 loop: CASSEGTSSYEQYF. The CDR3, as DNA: TGTGCCAGCAGTGAGGGGACTAGTTCCTACGAGCAGTACTTC.

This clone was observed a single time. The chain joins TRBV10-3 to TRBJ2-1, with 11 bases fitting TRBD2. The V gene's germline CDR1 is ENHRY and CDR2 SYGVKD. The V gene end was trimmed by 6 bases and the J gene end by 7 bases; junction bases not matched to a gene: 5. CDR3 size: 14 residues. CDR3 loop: CAIRGTSGGNEQFF. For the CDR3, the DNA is TGTGCCATCAGGGGGACTAGCGGAGGGAATGAGCAGTTCTTC.